This TCR beta chain was found in a study of blood T cell repertoires in COVID-19. Study details: Material from acute and convalescent COVID-19 was sourced from the United States, Italy and Spain. PBMCs, B-cell-depleted T cells, or T cells provided the cDNA or gDNA that made up the material.

Original analysis: Estimated nucleated cell counts came from reference gene primer amplification. Clones were read by immunoSEQ multiplex PCR, and TCRdb kept only the in-frame ones, dropping some. The V and J calls and clone size are taken from that table; D and trimming were inferred from the DNA. Of around 140,000 clones detected, around 90% appear once; the ten largest clones hold approximately 1.8%. The V end was cut by 3 bases, the J end by 6 bases, with 18 bases between. Germline CDR1 is SGHVS and CDR2 is FQNEAQ. The CDR3 has 15 residues. This clonotype was obtained from a man aged 65 to 79 with acute or convalescent COVID-19. The chain employs TRBV7-8 and TRBJ2-7; D is undetermined. Sequenced input: peripheral blood. The CDR3 protein is CASSLVPVIPLEQYF. DNA of the CDR3: TGTGCCAGCAGCTTGGTCCCAGTTATCCCCCTCGAGCAGTACTTC.